The 22 T cell receptor beta chains in this list originate from one sample, sequenced in a study of metastatic and nonmetastatic thyroid tumors. TCRdb reprocessed the PCR reads via MiXCR. The top ten clones hold about a sixth of a sample with over 50,000 clones, 25% to 30% of them seen once. Thyroid surgery was performed in patients who had received no treatment beforehand. Sequencing input: blood. The receptor source for this set is a female donor with papillary thyroid cancer or a benign thyroid nodule (not recorded which). Some clones in this sample may be carry-over from other donors' samples.

V is TRBV19 and J is TRBJ1-1, with D maybe TRBD1 (5 bases). Germline V lookup: CDR1 LNHDA, CDR2 SQIVND (reference sequence). Trimming pared 4 bases from V and 6 bases from J, leaving 12 bases between. This CDR3 is built from 13 residues. CDR3 sequence: CASSTRLGPEAFF. CDR3 bases: TGTGCCAGTAGTACCCGGTTGGGGCCTGAAGCTTTCTTT.

This clone showed up just a few times. A much bigger clone sits one base away, suggesting this may be a read error. This chain links TRBV28 with TRBJ2-3; TRBD1 aligns across 7 bases. The germline gives CDR1 MDHEN, CDR2 SYDVKM. The CDR3 runs 13 residues. Here the CDR3 DNA reads TGTTCCAGCAAGGGGACAGCTACAGATACGCAGTATTTT. The encoded protein is CSSKGTATDTQYF.

This clone was observed a handful of times. The genes are TRBV6-1 and TRBJ1-2; perhaps TRBD1 as D (5 bases). CDR1 is MNHNS, CDR2 SASEGT, per germline. CDR3 length: 14 residues. The V end lost 10 bases, the J end lost 4 bases, and 19 bases lay between the germline ends. The CDR3 nucleotides are TGTGCCACGCGCGGCGGGGCCGAGGGCTATGGCTACACCTTC. This encodes CATRGGAEGYGYTF.

This clone was seen repeatedly, ten times or more. This chain connects TRBV24-1 to TRBJ1-1, with a tentative D call TRBD1 (5 bases). Germline CDR1 KGHDR, CDR2 SFDVKD. There are 14 residues in the CDR3. V was trimmed by 3 bases and J by 0 bases, leaving 7 bases between them. CDR3 sequence reads: CATSDGAMNTEAFF. CDR3 DNA: TGTGCCACCAGTGATGGGGCCATGAACACTGAAGCTTTCTTT.

The V and J genes are TRBV2 and TRBJ2-3; 7 nucleotides line up with TRBD1. J lost 6 bases, V lost 2 bases, and 8 bases had no gene match. The CDR3 is 15 residues long. Per the germline V gene, CDR1 is SNHLY and CDR2 is FYNNEI. CDR3 bases: TGTGCCAGCAGTGAAACAGGGGCCAGCGTGGATACGCAGTATTTT. This codes for CASSETGASVDTQYF.

This clone was detected once. The rearrangement uses TRBV5-1 and TRBJ2-1; 10 bases are shared with TRBD2. CDR1 and CDR2 (germline): SGHRS, YFSETQ. The J segment lost 3 bases and the V segment lost 4 bases, leaving 7 bases of the junction unmatched. This CDR3 spans 16 amino acids. The CDR3 sequence: CASSRDLAGDYNEQFF. The CDR3 DNA sequence: TGCGCCAGCAGCCGGGATCTAGCGGGGGACTACAATGAGCAGTTCTTC.

This clone was seen more than once but under ten times. The chain uses TRBV3-1 and TRBJ1-2; possible D gene TRBD1, 6 bases. The CDR3 has 12 residues. CDR1 and CDR2 (germline): LGHDT, YNNKEL (reference sequence). Trimming took off 3 bases at V and 4 bases at J, with 6 bases between the two ends. The chain's CDR3 is CASSQDSYGYTF. CDR3 DNA: TGTGCCAGCAGCCAGGACAGCTATGGCTACACCTTC.

In this sample, this clone turned up once. The chain couples TRBV20-1 to TRBJ1-1, with a tentative D call TRBD1 (5 bases). The CDR3 spans 14 residues. Per germline, CDR1 DFQATT and CDR2 SNEGSKA (reference sequence). V was cut by 5 bases and J by 5 bases, with 18 bases left in between. The CDR3 DNA reads as TGCAGTGCTTACGTCAGGGATTCTTATACTGAAGCTTTCTTT. Its translation is CSAYVRDSYTEAFF.

This clone was seen ten or more times. This chain connects TRBV20-1 to TRBJ1-2; 7 nucleotides agree with TRBD1. Trimming removed 6 bases from V and 8 bases from J; junction bases left unmatched: 6. The germline gives CDR1 DFQATT, CDR2 SNEGSKA (reference sequence). CDR3 length: 11 amino acids. CDR3 residues: CSALQGQGYTF. CDR3 nucleotide sequence: TGCAGTGCCTTACAGGGGCAAGGCTACACCTTC.

J is TRBJ2-7 and V is TRBV19; perhaps TRBD1 as D (6 bases). CDR1 and CDR2 from the germline V gene are LNHDA and SQIVND (reference sequence). The CDR3 has 15 residues. Trimming took 5 bases from V and 4 from J, leaving 18 bases between them. CDR3 in amino acids: CASSSGQRVPYEQYF. The CDR3 region has the DNA TGTGCCAGTAGTTCCGGACAGAGGGTCCCTTACGAGCAGTACTTC.

This CDR3 is CASSYYPGGRDTQYF. In DNA, the CDR3 is TGTGCCAGCAGTTACTACCCGGGGGGGAGAGATACGCAGTATTTT. The chain has TRBV6-6 and TRBJ2-3; 8 nucleotides align to TRBD2. Germline CDR1 MNHNY, CDR2 SVGAGI (reference sequence). This CDR3 comprises 15 residues. Trimming at V came to 1 base and at J to 5 bases, leaving 5 bases not matched to a gene.

This clone was counted only a few times. The chain combines TRBV20-1 with TRBJ2-7; 10 bases match TRBD2. The V gene end was trimmed by 4 bases and the J gene end by 3 bases; junction bases not matched to a gene: 9. There are 15 residues in the CDR3. Per the germline V gene, CDR1 is DFQATT and CDR2 is SNEGSKA (reference sequence). The CDR3, as DNA: TGCAGTGCTAACTACGCTAGCGGGAGTTTCTACGAGCAGTACTTC. Residues: CSANYASGSFYEQYF.

This chain uses TRBV6-5 with TRBJ1-6; 7 bases fit TRBD1. V gave up 0 bases and J gave up 10 bases; unmatched junction bases: 6. Per the germline V gene, CDR1 is MNHEY and CDR2 is SVGAGI. The CDR3 length is 15 residues. The CDR3 DNA reads as TGTGCCAGCAGTTACTCCTCAGGGGGAAACTCACCCCTCCACTTT. This encodes CASSYSSGGNSPLHF.

There are a few counts of this clone. This sequence joins TRBV7-8 and TRBJ2-3; the D gene is possibly TRBD2 (5 bases). CDR1 and CDR2 from the germline V gene are SGHVS and FQNEAQ. V lost 0 bases and J lost 6, with 10 bases in between. The CDR3 is 14 amino acids. The CDR3 spells CASSLARSGDTQYF. In DNA form, the CDR3 reads TGTGCCAGCAGCTTAGCGCGGTCGGGGGATACGCAGTATTTT. Based on the CDR3 plus reference TRBV7-8 and TRBJ2-3, the full variable domain is GAGVSQSPRYKVAKRGQDVALRCDPISGHVSLFWYQQALGQGPEFLTYFQNEAQLDKSGLPSDRFFAERPEGSVSTLKIQRTQQEDSAVYLCASSLARSGDTQYFGPGTRLTVL.

Comments on this clone: A read error is possible here, since a much larger clone lies one base away. V usage is TRBV5-8 and J usage is TRBJ2-2; possible D gene TRBD2, 5 bases. In germline, CDR1 is SGHTS, CDR2 YDEGEE. CDR3 length equals 13 residues. DNA of the CDR3: TGTGCCAGCACCTTGGGAGCCGCCGGGGAGCTGTTTTTT. This translates into CASTLGAAGELFF. The full variable domain, with the rest looked up from reference TRBV5-8 and TRBJ2-2, is EAGVTQSPTHLIKTRGQQATLRCSPISGHTSVYWYQQALGLGLQFLLWYDEGEERNRGNFPPRFSGRQFPNYSSELNVNALELEDSALYLCASTLGAAGELFFGEGSRLTVL.

This clone has just a few counts. V usage is TRBV28 and J usage is TRBJ2-3; TRBD2 agrees at 7 bases. The CDR3 contains 15 residues. Germline values: CDR1 MDHEN, CDR2 SYDVKM. V shed 5 bases and J 1 base; nucleotides not matched to a gene: 6. The chain's CDR3 is CASSPPGGGTDTQYF. The CDR3 nucleotides are TGTGCCAGCAGTCCACCGGGGGGTGGCACAGATACGCAGTATTTT.

This clone was picked up a small number of times. This chain uses TRBV12-3 or TRBV12-4 with TRBJ2-5; D remains ambiguous. Deletions cut 5 bases from V and 5 bases from J, with 6 bases between. The CDR3 contains 11 residues. CDR3 in DNA: TGTGCCAGCAGTAGAACGGAGACCCAGTACTTC. Protein product: CASSRTETQYF.

This clone was observed a few times. The gene calls are TRBV5-1 and TRBJ2-7; D not resolved. Trimming took off 2 bases at V and 5 bases at J, with 14 bases between the two ends. The CDR3 runs 14 residues. CDR1 and CDR2 from the germline V gene are SGHRS and YFSETQ. Here the CDR3 reads CASSFSQVTNEQYF. CDR3 nucleotide sequence: TGCGCCAGCAGCTTTAGTCAGGTCACGAACGAGCAGTACTTC.

The chain recombines TRBV7-8 with TRBJ2-7; D unresolved. CDR3 length: 14 amino acids. Germline lookup yields CDR1 SGHVS and CDR2 FQNEAQ. V lost 4 bases, J lost 0 bases, and 10 bases lay in between. Written as DNA, the CDR3 is TGTGCCAGCAGCTCTCGGGCTAACTCCTACGAGCAGTACTTC. It specifies CASSSRANSYEQYF.

The chain joins TRBV20-1 to TRBJ2-5; possible D gene TRBD1, 5 bases. This CDR3 has 18 residues. The V and J ends lost 5 bases and 4 bases respectively, with 29 bases between them. Germline lookup yields CDR1 DFQATT and CDR2 SNEGSKA (reference sequence). The CDR3 DNA is TGCAGTGCTCAAACAGCCTTAGGACAATCCCAAATTACAGAGACCCAGTACTTC. The encoded protein is CSAQTALGQSQITETQYF.

This clone has more than one count but fewer than ten. DNA of the CDR3: TGTGCCAGCAGTCCCGGTAGGGGGGAGCCCGGCGGGGAGCTGTTTTTT. Residues: CASSPGRGEPGGELFF. This chain links TRBV12-3 or TRBV12-4 with TRBJ2-2; either TRBD1 or TRBD2 may supply D (6 bases each). V dropped 5 bases and J dropped 7 bases, with 20 bases sitting between them. This CDR3 is 16 amino acids long.

The DNA of the CDR3 is TGTGCCAGCAGCTCCCATGTCGCAGATACGCAGTATTTT. Translated: CASSSHVADTQYF. The chain has TRBV7-3 and TRBJ2-3, with D uncertain. V was shortened by 4 bases and J by 4 bases, with 9 bases between the two germline ends. CDR3 length: 13 residues. Germline lookup yields CDR1 SGHTA and CDR2 FQGTGA. The full variable domain, with the rest looked up from reference TRBV7-3 and TRBJ2-3, is GAGVSQTPSNKVTEKGKYVELRCDPISGHTALYWYRQSLGQGPEFLIYFQGTGAADDSGLPNDRFFAVRPEGSVSTLKIQRTERGDSAVYLCASSSHVADTQYFGPGTRLTVL.